This is a list of T cell receptor beta chains from one sample in a study of control samples from healthy donors and cancer patients. Clones were sequenced by immunoSEQ multiplex PCR, and TCRdb holds only the in-frame ones, with some missing. This sample has 110,000 to 150,000 clones; roughly 89% occur once, and the top ten carry around 4.7%. Material for sequencing was blood. These receptors were taken from a man aged 30 to 45 in good health. Each CDR3 is given with its conserved first and last residue. Each record gives: V gene, J gene, CDR3 protein.

TRBV3-1/TRBV3-2	TRBJ1-1	CASSQGQGPLLKAFF
TRBV5-5	TRBJ2-3	CASSLGRVGDTQYF
TRBV9	TRBJ1-2	CASSVAGGNLIGYTF
TRBV6-2/TRBV6-3	TRBJ1-1	CASSYSTAGARMNTEAFF
TRBV6-5	TRBJ1-4	CASSNRQGRNEKLFF
TRBV11-2	TRBJ2-4	CASSATGGAGIQYF
TRBV14	TRBJ1-4	CASSLLNEKLFF
TRBV5-4	TRBJ2-2	CASSLARTGNTGELFF
TRBV30	TRBJ1-6	CAWSVARGNSPLHF
TRBV20-1	TRBJ2-1	CSASAGVYNEQFF
TRBV7-6	TRBJ2-7	CASSLVFSYEQYF
TRBV6-2/TRBV6-3	TRBJ2-1	CASSYGPGRGGNRSYNEQFF
TRBV24-1	TRBJ2-2	CATSDRTGGLTGELFF
TRBV29-1	TRBJ2-2	CSVGTERAGELFF
TRBV7-8	TRBJ2-5	CASTYTGEETQYF
TRBV19	TRBJ1-6	CATEDRGSSPLHF
TRBV30	TRBJ2-7	CAWPVPRLAGGKWVQYF
TRBV2	TRBJ2-7	CASSGTYEQYF
TRBV6-5	TRBJ1-5	CASRPYSNQPQHF
TRBV2	TRBJ2-5	CASRAGEETQYF
TRBV6-5	TRBJ1-6	CASSYSTSSSPLHF
TRBV19	TRBJ1-3	CASSEGFSGNTIYF
TRBV24-1	TRBJ1-1	CATSDFENTEAFF
TRBV5-1	TRBJ2-7	CASSFGSGSHEQYF
TRBV19	TRBJ2-7	CASSIAGDDAYEQYF
TRBV30	TRBJ1-1	CAWSVGRYEAFF
TRBV4-1	TRBJ2-7	CASSQVGSSYEQYF